This T cell receptor (beta chain) emerged from a study of control samples from healthy donors and cancer patients (dated by TCRdb to 2019 to 2021). From a lookup of the germline V gene (reference sequence), CDR1 and CDR2 are LNHDA and SQIVND. The CDR3, from cysteine to phenylalanine, totals 14 residues. Only the CDR3 portion is preserved as DNA: 42 bases, with reading frame beginning at the first base. Relative to germline, V is missing 6 bases and J is missing 2 bases, with 1 base of the junction outside any gene match. About this clone itself: Its antigen target is currently unknown. No per-base quality is available; no much larger clone lies one base away.

The receptor library was made with the immunoSEQ multiplex PCR assay. This is the immuneACCESS table as TCRdb keeps it, with only in-frame sequences that have V and J called. A part of the clones is gone; compared with another copy, unresolved V genes explain less than half, and the rest is unexplained. The sample has some 410,000 clones on record, around 90% of them singletons. The top ten clonotypes cover 5.5% to 8% of the sample. The receptor was derived from a man aged 40-55 years with head and neck cancer. The chain uses TRBV19 and TRBJ1-4; 9 junctional bases match TRBD1. The sample taken for sequencing was PBMCs. Here is the DNA: TGTGCCAGTAGAGACAGGGGGACTAATGAAAAACTGTTTTTT. The resulting protein is CASRDRGTNEKLFF.